The 29 T cell receptor beta chains in this list originate from one sample, sequenced in a study of CD8+CD57+ T cells in acquired aplastic anemia. The TCR beta profiling, which covered VDJ combination and CDR3 sequence, was carried out using genomic DNA as the template. TCRdb reprocessed the reads with MiXCR, giving one entry per CDR3 protein. The profile covers over 150,000 distinct CDR3 sequences, with 55% to 65% appearing a single time and about 42% taken by the ten largest. Patients sequenced had flow cytometry evidence of CD8+CD57+ cell expansion. The specimen was sorted CD4+, CD8+, or CD8+CD57+ T cells (not recorded which) from PBMCs. These receptors all come from a human donor with aplastic anemia.

The chain carries TRBV2 and TRBJ2-7; possibly TRBD2 for D (6 bases). The CDR3 totals 14 residues. From germline, CDR1 is SNHLY and CDR2 FYNNEI. Trimming cost V 7 bases and J 0 bases, with 13 bases left between them. This CDR3 reads CASIGGSYSYEQYF. The CDR3 DNA reads TGTGCCAGCATTGGAGGGTCTTACTCCTACGAGCAGTACTTC.

J is TRBJ1-5 and V is TRBV5-1; D is unclear. The CDR3 runs 15 residues. The V gene lost 0 bases and the J gene lost 0 bases, with 7 bases spanning the gap. Germline V gives CDR1 SGHRS, CDR2 YFSETQ. The CDR3 nucleotides read TGCGCCAGCAGCTTGGGCTCAAATAGCAATCAGCCCCAGCATTTT. Encoded protein: CASSLGSNSNQPQHF.

This chain links TRBV11-3 with TRBJ1-2, with TRBD1 identical over 7 bases. Trimming at V came to 4 bases and at J to 8 bases, leaving 4 bases not matched to a gene. There are 12 residues in the CDR3. Germline values: CDR1 SGHNT, CDR2 YENEEA. CDR3 in amino acids: CASSSRGQGYTF. DNA of the CDR3: TGTGCCAGCAGCTCGAGGGGGCAGGGCTACACCTTC.

The chain couples TRBV6-5 to TRBJ2-7, with 7 bases matching TRBD1. V was clipped by 6 bases and J by 6 bases; unmatched bases: 17. CDR3 length: 16 amino acids. Per the germline V gene, CDR1 is MNHEY and CDR2 is SVGAGI. The CDR3 DNA follows: TGTGCCAGCAGACCGGGACAGTTTCGTCCCTTTAGCGAGCAGTACTTC. This gives the protein CASRPGQFRPFSEQYF.

This clonotype was seen only a few times. The chain couples TRBV4-2 to TRBJ2-3; 9 nucleotides line up with TRBD2. CDR1 and CDR2 (germline): LGHNA, YNFKEQ. The J segment lost 2 bases and the V segment lost 0 bases, leaving 3 bases of the junction unmatched. This CDR3 is 16 amino acids long. CDR3 sequence: CASSQEERGATDTQYF. The CDR3 nucleotides read TGTGCCAGCAGCCAAGAGGAGCGGGGGGCCACAGATACGCAGTATTTT.

This sequence joins TRBV3-1 and TRBJ1-1, with unresolved D. Germline CDR1 LGHDT, CDR2 YNNKEL (reference sequence). V shed 3 bases and J shed 0 bases, with 8 bases lying between them. The CDR3 has 14 residues. As DNA, the CDR3 is TGTGCCAGCAGCCATAATGGGGTGAACACTGAAGCTTTCTTT. Encoded protein: CASSHNGVNTEAFF.

The J gene is TRBJ2-2, the V gene TRBV7-9; no clear D. The CDR3 spans 11 residues. V lost 7 bases to trimming and J lost 9 bases, with 9 bases between them. The germline V gene encodes CDR1 SEHNR and CDR2 FQNEAQ (reference sequence). DNA of the CDR3: TGTGCCAGCACCCGTCCATGGGAGCTGTTTTTT. Amino acids: CASTRPWELFF.

The rearrangement joins TRBV15 to TRBJ2-7; 14 bases match TRBD2. The CDR3 runs 16 residues. With V trimmed by 4 bases and J by 4 bases, 6 bases remained unmatched. Germline CDR1 LNHNV, CDR2 YYDKDF (reference sequence). CDR3 region: CATSNVGTSGGYEQYF. CDR3 nucleotides: TGTGCCACCAGCAACGTCGGGACTAGCGGGGGATACGAGCAGTACTTC.

V usage is TRBV29-1 and J usage is TRBJ2-7, with 8 nucleotides matching TRBD1. Unmatched junction bases numbered 11, after V lost 7 bases and J lost 6 bases. The CDR3 length is 13 residues. Germline lookup yields CDR1 SQVTM and CDR2 ANQGSEA. CDR3 in amino acids: CSARDRSVVEQYF. In nucleotides, the CDR3 is TGCAGCGCCAGGGACAGGTCGGTGGTCGAGCAGTACTTC.

This chain links TRBV2 with TRBJ2-3; possibly TRBD1 for D (6 bases). Germline V gene data show CDR1 as SNHLY and CDR2 as FYNNEI. This CDR3 comprises 13 residues. The germline V and J ends were trimmed by 6 bases and 11 bases, with 18 bases remaining between them. The CDR3 DNA follows: TGTGCCAGCAGAAAGCTCACAGGGACACTGCAGTATTTT. Protein product: CASRKLTGTLQYF.

In this sample, this clonotype turned up a few times. The V call is TRBV18, the J call TRBJ2-1; TRBD2 agrees at 9 bases. Germline CDR1 is KGHSH and CDR2 is LQKENI. The V segment lost 2 bases and the J segment 5 bases; nucleotides outside the gene matches: 1. The length of the CDR3 is 14 residues. The CDR3: CASSPWTSDNEQFF. CDR3 in DNA: TGTGCCAGCTCACCATGGACTAGCGACAATGAGCAGTTCTTC.

By proportion, this clonotype is medium-sized. Here the CDR3 DNA reads TGTGCCAGCACCCTTGGTTACCCGGGTGAGCAGTACTTC. The encoded protein is CASTLGYPGEQYF. V is TRBV6-1 and J is TRBJ2-7; D uncertain. CDR3 length: 13 residues. V was clipped by 7 bases and J by 7 bases, with 17 bases between them. From germline, CDR1 is MNHNS and CDR2 SASEGT.

This sequence joins TRBV29-1 and TRBJ2-5; D gene unclear. The ends were cut back, 6 bases at V and 0 bases at J, with 8 bases in the middle. The CDR3 runs 12 residues. Germline V lookup: CDR1 SQVTM, CDR2 ANQGSEA. Here the CDR3 DNA reads TGCAGCGTGAATACCTACCAAGAGACCCAGTACTTC. This encodes CSVNTYQETQYF. The full variable domain, in which reference TRBV29-1 and TRBJ2-5 provide the parts outside the CDR3, is SAVISQKPSRDICQRGTSLTIQCQVDSQVTMMFWYRQQPGQSLTLIATANQGSEATYESGFVIDKFPISRPNLTFSTLTVSNMSPEDSSIYLCSVNTYQETQYFGPGTRLLVL.

This chain connects TRBV18 to TRBJ2-3; D is ambiguous. The CDR3 is 12 residues long. Per the germline V gene, CDR1 is KGHSH and CDR2 is LQKENI. V lost 7 bases and J lost 2, with 7 bases in between. As DNA, the CDR3 is TGTGCCAGCTTACCGATCACAGATACGCAGTATTTT. This translates into CASLPITDTQYF.

V and J are TRBV5-4 and TRBJ2-1; no clear D. The CDR3 extends over 11 amino acids. Germline CDR1 is SGHNT and CDR2 is YYREEE (reference sequence). V dropped 4 bases and J dropped 8 bases, with 7 bases sitting between them. As DNA, the CDR3 is TGTGCCAGCAGCGTATCCCATGAGCAGTTCTTC. The encoded protein is CASSVSHEQFF. The whole variable domain, filled in from reference TRBV5-4 and TRBJ2-1, reads ETGVTQSPTHLIKTRGQQVTLRCSSQSGHNTVSWYQQALGQGPQFIFQYYREEENGRGNFPPRFSGLQFPNYSSELNVNALELDDSALYLCASSVSHEQFFGPGTRLTVL.

This clonotype has a handful of counts. This chain connects TRBV28 to TRBJ2-3; tentative D call: TRBD2 (5 bases). Germline V CDR1 and CDR2: MDHEN, SYDVKM. V was trimmed by 5 bases and J by 6 bases, leaving 15 bases between them. This CDR3 region has 14 residues. CDR3 residues: CASSPTSMADTQYF. CDR3 in DNA: TGTGCCAGCAGTCCTACTAGTATGGCCGATACGCAGTATTTT.

The V call is TRBV7-6, the J call TRBJ2-5; D is ambiguous. The CDR3 totals 13 residues. The V gene's germline CDR1 is SGHVS and CDR2 FNYEAQ. Trimming cost V 5 bases and J 7 bases, with 14 bases left between them. The CDR3 DNA follows: TGTGCCAGCAGCATCGGGTCCCGTGGGACCCAGTACTTC. Its protein product is CASSIGSRGTQYF. Looking up the rest from reference TRBV7-6 and TRBJ2-5 gives the full variable domain: GAGVSQSPRYKVTKRGQDVALRCDPISGHVSLYWYRQALGQGPEFLTYFNYEAQQDKSGLPNDRFSAERPEGSISTLTIQRTEQRDSAMYRCASSIGSRGTQYFGPGTRLLVL.

This clonotype came up many times. This chain connects TRBV7-9 to TRBJ2-7; 7 positions agree with TRBD1. CDR1 SEHNR and CDR2 FQNEAQ come from the germline V gene (reference sequence). V shed 2 bases and J 2 bases; nucleotides not matched to a gene: 3. CDR3 length equals 14 residues. The CDR3 nucleotides are TGTGCCAGCAGCTTACCGGGACAGCCCTACGAGCAGTACTTC. Its translation is CASSLPGQPYEQYF.

The V and J genes are TRBV2 and TRBJ2-7; 7 nucleotides agree with TRBD2. Germline V CDR1 and CDR2: SNHLY, FYNNEI. Germline trimming cut 8 bases from V and 0 bases from J; bases unmatched to any gene: 7. The CDR3 is 14 residues long. The CDR3 DNA reads as TGTGCCAGCGTTGTGGGGGGGATCTCCTACGAGCAGTACTTC. Residues: CASVVGGISYEQYF.

The V call is TRBV12-3 or TRBV12-4, the J call TRBJ1-6; D gene unclear. The V end lost 5 bases, the J end lost 7 bases, and 12 bases lay between the germline ends. This CDR3 region has 14 residues. CDR3 sequence: CASSITTGNSPLHF. The CDR3 coding sequence is TGTGCCAGCAGTATCACGACGGGGAATTCACCCCTCCACTTT.

This clonotype was found many times. The CDR3 loop reads CASSQGGAEAFF. The DNA of the CDR3 is TGTGCCAGCAGCCAAGGGGGCGCTGAAGCTTTCTTT. The chain recombines TRBV7-9 with TRBJ1-1, with TRBD1 matching 7 bases. V lost 5 bases to trimming and J lost 6 bases; unmatched junction nucleotides: 3. The CDR3 spans 12 residues. Per germline, CDR1 SEHNR and CDR2 FQNEAQ (reference sequence).

DNA for the CDR3: TGTGCCAGCAGCCCAGGGCCAATGGATACGCAGTATTTT. It codes for CASSPGPMDTQYF. The chain employs TRBV7-3 and TRBJ2-3; tentative D call: TRBD1 (5 bases). The V end lost 5 bases, the J end lost 6 bases, and 12 bases lay between the germline ends. This CDR3 is built from 13 residues. In germline, CDR1 is SGHTA, CDR2 FQGTGA.

Many counts were recorded for this clonotype. V and J are TRBV2 and TRBJ1-2; no clear D gene. Trimming left V 2 bases short and J 8 bases short, with 12 bases between. In germline, CDR1 is SNHLY, CDR2 FYNNEI. CDR3 length equals 13 residues. The CDR3 is CASSETAGRGYTF. Here the CDR3 DNA reads TGTGCCAGCAGTGAAACGGCGGGGAGAGGCTACACCTTC.

J is TRBJ1-1 and V is TRBV24-1, with TRBD1 as a possible D gene (6 bases). The CDR3 totals 16 residues. Germline assignment: CDR1 KGHDR and CDR2 SFDVKD. Trimming shortened V by 8 bases and J by 1 base, and 19 bases separated the two germline ends. The CDR3 loop is CATKGGPGWRNTEAFF. The CDR3 region has the DNA TGTGCCACCAAGGGGGGACCGGGATGGAGGAACACTGAAGCTTTCTTT.

The chain recombines TRBV6-2 or TRBV6-3 with TRBJ1-5, with TRBD1 matching 7 bases. The V gene's germline CDR1 is MNHEY and CDR2 SVGEGT. V gave up 4 bases and J gave up 0 bases; unmatched junction bases: 0. The CDR3 contains 14 residues. The CDR3 sequence: CASSSGGSNQPQHF. Written as DNA, the CDR3 is TGTGCCAGCAGTTCAGGGGGTAGCAATCAGCCCCAGCATTTT.

This chain uses TRBV28 with TRBJ1-1; weak D call: TRBD1 (6 bases). V lost 8 bases and J 4 bases, leaving 20 bases between the germline ends. Germline assignment: CDR1 MDHEN and CDR2 SYDVKM. The CDR3 runs to 15 residues. This CDR3 is CASPQPGGGSTEAFF. CDR3 DNA: TGTGCCAGCCCTCAGCCCGGGGGCGGGAGCACTGAAGCTTTCTTT.

The table lists this clonotype with many counts. The rearrangement uses TRBV19 and TRBJ2-5; D is perhaps TRBD1 (5 bases). The CDR3 covers 15 residues. Germline V gene lookup returns CDR1 LNHDA and CDR2 SQIVND (reference sequence). V was pared by 8 bases and J by 2 bases, with 18 bases between. The CDR3 spells CASCSTAAPQETQYF. The CDR3 DNA reads TGTGCCAGTTGTTCGACAGCCGCCCCTCAAGAGACCCAGTACTTC.

The chain has TRBV27 and TRBJ1-6; D gene uncertain. V was shortened by 2 bases and J by 10 bases, with 9 bases between the two germline ends. The CDR3 runs to 13 residues. Germline CDR1 reads MNHEY; CDR2 reads SMNVEV (reference sequence). CDR3 protein: CASSLVQESPLHF. The DNA for the CDR3 is TGTGCCAGCAGTTTAGTCCAAGAGTCACCCCTCCACTTT.

The chain carries TRBV19 and TRBJ1-1; no definite D call. Germline V gene sequence: CDR1 LNHDA, CDR2 SQIVND (reference sequence). V lost 1 base to trimming and J lost 7 bases, with 7 bases between them. This CDR3 has 12 amino acids. The CDR3 sequence is CASSIGADEAFF. Here the CDR3 DNA reads TGTGCCAGTAGTATAGGGGCCGATGAAGCTTTCTTT.